This T cell receptor beta chain was recorded in a study of response to subunit inactivated influenza vaccine. TCRdb itself ran the RT-PCR reads through MiXCR, one entry per CDR3 protein. Of 600,000 to 700,000 distinct CDR3 sequences in the sample, around 15% were seen once. This clonotype was observed a few times. An end of the junction does not agree with germline; a read error may underlie this. The germline CDR1 and CDR2 sequences are SGHRS and YFSETQ. The CDR3 is 13 residues long. Sequencing used PBMCs from blood, obtained less than 15 days before vaccination. The sequence was obtained from a man over 45 who received an inactivated influenza vaccine. The chain links TRBV5-1 to TRBJ2-7, with D possibly being TRBD2 (6 bases). In DNA, the CDR3 is TGCGCCAGCAGCCCCACGTTGGGAGGAGCCCCCACCTTC. This translates into CASSPTLGGAPTF.